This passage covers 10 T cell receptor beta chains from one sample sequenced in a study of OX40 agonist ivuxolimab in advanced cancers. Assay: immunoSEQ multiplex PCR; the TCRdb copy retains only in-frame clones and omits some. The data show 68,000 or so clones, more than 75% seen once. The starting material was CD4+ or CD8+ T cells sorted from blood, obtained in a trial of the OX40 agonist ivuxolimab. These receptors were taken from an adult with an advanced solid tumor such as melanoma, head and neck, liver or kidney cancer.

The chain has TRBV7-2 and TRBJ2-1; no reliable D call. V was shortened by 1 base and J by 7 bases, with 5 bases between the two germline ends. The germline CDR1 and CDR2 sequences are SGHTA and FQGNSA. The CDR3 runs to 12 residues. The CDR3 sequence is CASSLDTNEQFF. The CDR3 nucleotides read TGTGCCAGCAGCTTAGACACTAATGAGCAGTTCTTC.

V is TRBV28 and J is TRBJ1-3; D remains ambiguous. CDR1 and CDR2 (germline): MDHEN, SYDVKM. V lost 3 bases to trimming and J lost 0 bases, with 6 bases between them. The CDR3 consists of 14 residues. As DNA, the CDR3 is TGTGCCAGCAGTTTGGGGTACTCTGGAAACACCATATATTTT. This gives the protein CASSLGYSGNTIYF.

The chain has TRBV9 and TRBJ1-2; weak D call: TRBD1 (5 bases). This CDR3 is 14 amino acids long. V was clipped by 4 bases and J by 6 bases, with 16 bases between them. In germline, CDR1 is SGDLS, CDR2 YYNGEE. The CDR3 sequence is CASSISSQGDGYTF. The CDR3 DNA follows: TGTGCCAGCAGCATCAGTAGCCAGGGAGATGGCTACACCTTC. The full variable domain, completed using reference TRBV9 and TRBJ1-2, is DSGVTQTPKHLITATGQRVTLRCSPRSGDLSVYWYQQSLDQGLQFLIQYYNGEERAKGNILERFSAQQFPDLHSELNLSSLELGDSALYFCASSISSQGDGYTFGSGTRLTVV.

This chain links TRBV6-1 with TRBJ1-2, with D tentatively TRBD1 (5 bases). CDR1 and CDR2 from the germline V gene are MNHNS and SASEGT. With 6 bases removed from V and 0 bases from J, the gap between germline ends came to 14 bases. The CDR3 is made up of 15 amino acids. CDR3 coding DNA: TGTGCCAGCAGCTACCTCGGGGCAGCTAACTATGGCTACACCTTC. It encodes CASSYLGAANYGYTF.

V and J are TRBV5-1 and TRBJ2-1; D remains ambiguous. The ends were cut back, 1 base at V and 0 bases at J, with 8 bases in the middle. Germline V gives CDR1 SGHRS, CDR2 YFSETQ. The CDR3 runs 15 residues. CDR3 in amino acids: CASSLQRTSYNEQFF. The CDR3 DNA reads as TGCGCCAGCAGCTTGCAACGGACCTCCTACAATGAGCAGTTCTTC.

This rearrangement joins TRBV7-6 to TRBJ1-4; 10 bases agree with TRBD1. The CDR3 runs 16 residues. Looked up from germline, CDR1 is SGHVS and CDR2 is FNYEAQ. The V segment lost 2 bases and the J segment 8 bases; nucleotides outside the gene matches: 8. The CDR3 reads CASSLSYGTGEEKLFF. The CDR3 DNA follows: TGTGCCAGCAGCTTAAGTTACGGGACAGGGGAAGAAAAACTGTTTTTT.

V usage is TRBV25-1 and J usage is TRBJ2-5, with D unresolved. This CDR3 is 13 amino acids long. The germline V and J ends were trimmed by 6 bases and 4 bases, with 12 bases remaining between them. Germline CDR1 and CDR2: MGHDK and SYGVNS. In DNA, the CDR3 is TGTGCCAGCAGGGGCGGACGTATAGAGACCCAGTACTTC. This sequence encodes CASRGGRIETQYF. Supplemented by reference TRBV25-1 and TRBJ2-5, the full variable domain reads EADIYQTPRYLVIGTGKKITLECSQTMGHDKMYWYQQDPGMELHLIHYSYGVNSTEKGDLSSESTVSRIRTEHFPLTLESARPSHTSQYLCASRGGRIETQYFGPGTRLLVL.

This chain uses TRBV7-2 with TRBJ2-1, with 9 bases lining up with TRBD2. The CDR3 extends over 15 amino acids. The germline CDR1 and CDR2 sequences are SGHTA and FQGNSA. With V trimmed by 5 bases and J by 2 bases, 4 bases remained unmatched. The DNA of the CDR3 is TGTGCCAGCAGCCAGCGGGGGGACCCCTACAATGAGCAGTTCTTC. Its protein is CASSQRGDPYNEQFF.

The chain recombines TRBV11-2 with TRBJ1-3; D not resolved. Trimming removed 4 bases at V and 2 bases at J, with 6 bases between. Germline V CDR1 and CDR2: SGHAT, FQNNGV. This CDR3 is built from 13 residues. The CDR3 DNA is TGTGCCAGCAGCTCTTCGCCTGGAAACACCATATATTTT. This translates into CASSSSPGNTIYF.

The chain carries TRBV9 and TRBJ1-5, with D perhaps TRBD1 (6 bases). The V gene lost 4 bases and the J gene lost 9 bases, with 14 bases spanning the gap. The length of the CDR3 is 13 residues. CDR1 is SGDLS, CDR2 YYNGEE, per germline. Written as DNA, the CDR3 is TGTGCCAGCAGCCCGACAGGAGAAGGGCCCCAGCATTTT. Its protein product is CASSPTGEGPQHF.